This T cell receptor beta chain was captured in a study of CXCR3-negative and CXCR3-positive naive CD8 T cells. The authors gated naive CD8+ T cells as CD45RO-CCR7+CD27+CD95-. Comments on this clonotype: What it recognizes is unknown.

Germline CDR1 is PRHDT and CDR2 is FYEKMQ (reference sequence). This CDR3 spans 14 amino acids. Study results and limitations: Sequencing showed both naive subsets with comparably high diversity, and memory CD8+ cells much lower. CXCR3-positive naive cells had TRB CDR3s that were more hydrophobic than CXCR3-negative naive cells had. Similar TRBV-TRBJ usage characterized naive CXCR3-negative and CXCR3-positive cells; memory cells differed. CXCR3 levels fell partly with cryopreservation; most assays relied on fresh PBMCs.

The method, 5' RACE with UMI labels, was used to prepare the TRB cDNA libraries. One entry per CDR3 protein, without DNA, is what TCRdb gives after re-calling the 5' RACE reads. This sample's table reports about 50,000 distinct CDR3 sequences. Sample: naive CXCR3+ CD8+ T cells from blood. Subset described: CD45RO-CCR7+CD27+CD95- naive CD8+ T cells expressing CXCR3 (TNR3+). The TCR was taken from a human donor in good health. Some clones in this sample may be carry-over from other donors' samples. This chain connects TRBV13 to TRBJ1-2. The CDR3: CASSPSPGSYGYTF.